These 31 T cell receptor beta chains share one sample of origin, sequenced in a study of blood T cell repertoires in COVID-19 (TCRdb year 2020). The library relied on the immunoSEQ multiplex PCR assay. The table was pulled from immuneACCESS by TCRdb, which kept in-frame rearrangements only. Such tables lose some clones; where checked, under half of the loss comes from unresolved V genes, and the rest has no known cause. Counted in this sample were tens of thousands of clones; 83% of them appeared once. About 5.2% of the sample is in the top ten clones. Sequencing input: peripheral blood. These receptors were collected from a human donor in a cohort sampled during active COVID-19.

The CDR3, as DNA: TGCGCCAGCAGTACCGGGACTACCACTGAAGCTTTCTTT. Protein product: CASSTGTTTEAFF. The V call is TRBV5-1, the J call TRBJ1-1, with D perhaps TRBD1 (5 bases). Germline V gene sequence: CDR1 SGHRS, CDR2 YFSETQ. Trimming stripped 5 bases from V and 4 bases from J, with 12 bases between. The CDR3 covers 13 residues.

The V and J genes are TRBV9 and TRBJ2-1; 7 bases are a match to TRBD1. The CDR3 extends over 17 amino acids. The J segment lost 6 bases and the V segment lost 1 base, leaving 13 bases of the junction unmatched. CDR1 and CDR2 (germline): SGDLS, YYNGEE. The CDR3 nucleotides are TGTGCCAGCAGCGTACTCGAGGGGGCGCGACGGTTCAATGAGCAGTTCTTC. It yields the protein CASSVLEGARRFNEQFF.

This clone was seen just once. The chain employs TRBV23-1 and TRBJ2-1; TRBD1 is a possible D gene (5 bases). TRBV23-1 is known as an ORF, though its function is uncertain. The CDR3 is 14 amino acids. V dropped 2 bases and J dropped 3 bases, with 8 bases sitting between them. CDR3 nucleotide sequence: TGCGCCAGCAGTCAACAGGGCTTCTACAATGAGCAGTTCTTC. This sequence encodes CASSQQGFYNEQFF.

This clone showed up just once. The V gene is TRBV5-6, the J gene TRBJ2-3; D is undetermined. The length of the CDR3 is 15 residues. Germline-derived CDR1 and CDR2 are SGHDT and YYEEEE. With 2 bases removed from V and 0 bases from J, the gap between germline ends came to 10 bases. This CDR3 is CASSFWLISTDTQYF. The CDR3 DNA reads TGTGCCAGCAGCTTTTGGCTTATAAGCACAGATACGCAGTATTTT.

This chain links TRBV7-6 with TRBJ2-2; 10 positions match TRBD2. From germline, CDR1 is SGHVS and CDR2 FNYEAQ. The CDR3 has 18 amino acids. V lost 5 bases to trimming and J lost 7 bases; unmatched junction nucleotides: 16. Written as DNA, the CDR3 is TGTGCCAGCAGCACGTCCCCTAGTAGCGGGGGGTATCTCGGGGAGCTGTTTTTT. This gives the protein CASSTSPSSGGYLGELFF.

This chain links TRBV24-1 with TRBJ2-2; tentative D call: TRBD2 (7 bases). V was shortened by 4 bases and J by 0 bases, with 11 bases between the two germline ends. Germline V gives CDR1 KGHDR, CDR2 SFDVKD. The CDR3 extends over 16 amino acids. CDR3 sequence: CATSEPGGPNTGELFF. For the CDR3, the DNA is TGTGCCACCAGTGAGCCCGGGGGGCCGAACACCGGGGAGCTGTTTTTT.

The V call is TRBV7-2, the J call TRBJ2-5; D may be TRBD2 (5 bases). CDR1 is SGHTA, CDR2 FQGNSA, per germline. V was pared by 11 bases and J by 7 bases, with 14 bases between. This CDR3 has 11 residues. In nucleotides, the CDR3 is TGTGCCTCACTAGAAGGAGCGACCCAGTACTTC. It specifies CASLEGATQYF.

This clone was observed a single time. The V gene is TRBV27, the J gene TRBJ2-5; D gene uncertain. Germline CDR1 reads MNHEY; CDR2 reads SMNVEV (reference sequence). The CDR3 runs to 14 residues. V was shortened by 3 bases and J by 5 bases, with 13 bases between the two germline ends. CDR3 amino acids: CASSLAVPSETQYF. The CDR3 region has the DNA TGTGCCAGCAGTTTGGCGGTCCCGAGTGAGACCCAGTACTTC.

The rearrangement joins TRBV30 to TRBJ1-4; no firm D call. Germline CDR1 is GTSNPN and CDR2 is SVGIG (reference sequence). The V and J ends lost 0 bases and 8 bases respectively, with 4 bases between them. There are 11 residues in the CDR3. The CDR3: CAWSVGEKLFF. The CDR3 DNA follows: TGTGCCTGGAGTGTGGGCGAAAAACTGTTTTTT. Full variable domain (remainder filled in from reference TRBV30 and TRBJ1-4): SQTIHQWPATLVQPVGSPLSLECTVEGTSNPNLYWYRQAAGRGLQLLFYSVGIGQISSEVPQNLSASRPQDRQFILSSKKLLLSDSGFYLCAWSVGEKLFFGSGTQLSVL.

This chain connects TRBV7-3 to TRBJ2-1; 7 nucleotides match TRBD1. The J segment lost 4 bases and the V segment lost 2 bases, leaving 5 bases of the junction unmatched. This CDR3 comprises 15 residues. Germline-derived CDR1 and CDR2 are SGHTA and FQGTGA. In nucleotides, the CDR3 is TGTGCCAGCAGCTTACCAAACAGGGGATACAATGAGCAGTTCTTC. This encodes CASSLPNRGYNEQFF.

The chain links TRBV4-2 to TRBJ2-7; 9 nucleotides match TRBD2. This CDR3 has 17 residues. CDR1 is LGHNA and CDR2 is YNFKEQ in the germline V gene. Trimming took 0 bases from V and 1 from J; bases not matched to a gene: 7. CDR3 amino acids: CASSQEKGLAGSYEQYF. DNA of the CDR3: TGTGCCAGCAGCCAAGAGAAGGGACTAGCCGGATCCTACGAGCAGTACTTC.

The DNA for the CDR3 is TGTGCCAGCAGTTACTCCCCAGGAGGGACTGAAGCTTTCTTT. Its translation is CASSYSPGGTEAFF. This chain links TRBV6-5 with TRBJ1-1; unclear D gene. Germline V lookup: CDR1 MNHEY, CDR2 SVGAGI. The CDR3 loop spans 14 amino acids. The V end lost 0 bases, the J end lost 5 bases, and 10 bases lay between the germline ends.

The table lists this clone with a few counts. This rearrangement joins TRBV6-4 to TRBJ2-1; D possibly corresponds to TRBD1 (5 bases). From germline, CDR1 is MRHNA and CDR2 SNTAGT. Trimming removed 2 bases from V and 2 bases from J, with 7 bases in between. The CDR3 has 14 residues. This CDR3 is CASSDVRAYNEQFF. Here the CDR3 DNA reads TGTGCCAGCAGTGACGTCAGGGCCTACAATGAGCAGTTCTTC.

V and J are TRBV2 and TRBJ1-6; no firm D call. Per the germline V gene, CDR1 is SNHLY and CDR2 is FYNNEI. This CDR3 is 15 amino acids long. Trimming shortened V by 4 bases and J by 6 bases, and 13 bases separated the two germline ends. The DNA for the CDR3 is TGTGCCAGCAGTGGCACCAATGGAGTTAATTCACCCCTCCACTTT. This gives the protein CASSGTNGVNSPLHF. The entire variable domain, with the rest obtained from reference TRBV2 and TRBJ1-6, is as follows: EPEVTQTPSHQVTQMGQEVILRCVPISNHLYFYWYRQILGQKVEFLVSFYNNEISEKSEIFDDQFSVERPDGSNFTLKIRSTKLEDSAMYFCASSGTNGVNSPLHFGNGTRLTVT.

This chain uses TRBV14 with TRBJ2-3; 7 bases are a match to TRBD1. This CDR3 region has 17 residues. Trimming removed 6 bases from V and 3 bases from J; junction bases left unmatched: 15. CDR1 is SGHDN, CDR2 FVKESK, per germline. The CDR3 bases are TGTGCCAGCAGTCCCCTTAATCGTCCAGGGGGAACAGATACGCAGTATTTT. Its protein is CASSPLNRPGGTDTQYF.

There are a few counts of this clone. The chain employs TRBV9 and TRBJ2-1, with a possible D match to TRBD2 (6 bases). The CDR3 runs 15 residues. Looked up from germline, CDR1 is SGDLS and CDR2 is YYNGEE. Trimming stripped 0 bases from V and 2 bases from J, with 9 bases between. The CDR3 nucleotides are TGTGCCAGCAGCGTAGGCGGGGCAACCTACAATGAGCAGTTCTTC. This gives the protein CASSVGGATYNEQFF.

The J gene is TRBJ1-2, the V gene TRBV5-1; a possible D gene is TRBD1 (5 bases). The V gene lost 0 bases and the J gene lost 7 bases, with 13 bases spanning the gap. The CDR3 has 14 residues. Germline V lookup: CDR1 SGHRS, CDR2 YFSETQ. The CDR3 DNA sequence: TGCGCCAGCAGCTTGGAGGAGGGGAGGGGTGGCTACACCTTC. Encoded protein: CASSLEEGRGGYTF.

The chain recombines TRBV30 with TRBJ1-2; TRBD1 matches at 8 bases. This CDR3 is 13 amino acids long. The V and J ends lost 1 base and 7 bases, in that order; junction bases with no gene match: 5. The germline CDR1 and CDR2 sequences are GTSNPN and SVGIG (reference sequence). CDR3 bases: TGTGCCTGGAGTGAAACAGGGGGAGGTGGCTACACCTTC. Translation: CAWSETGGGGYTF.

This chain links TRBV27 with TRBJ2-3; TRBD1 agrees at 9 bases. The CDR3 is 15 residues long. V lost 6 bases, J lost 2 bases, and 6 bases stayed unmatched. Germline-derived CDR1 and CDR2 are MNHEY and SMNVEV (reference sequence). CDR3 coding DNA: TGTGCCAGCAGGGGAGGGACAGGGTACACAGATACGCAGTATTTT. Amino acid sequence: CASRGGTGYTDTQYF.

The chain combines TRBV2 with TRBJ2-5; TRBD1 agrees at 8 bases. Trimming at V came to 4 bases and at J to 2 bases, leaving 3 bases not matched to a gene. Germline V gene sequence: CDR1 SNHLY, CDR2 FYNNEI. CDR3 length: 14 residues. CDR3 coding DNA: TGTGCCAGCAGTGTTGGACAGGGACAAGAGACCCAGTACTTC. Protein product: CASSVGQGQETQYF.

The count of this clone is one. CDR3 residues: CASSPRLTGGITDTQYF. The CDR3 DNA is TGTGCCAGTAGTCCCCGGTTAACAGGGGGGATCACAGATACGCAGTATTTT. This chain links TRBV19 with TRBJ2-3; 8 positions match TRBD1. The germline V gene has CDR1 LNHDA and CDR2 SQIVND (reference sequence). Germline trimming cut 5 bases from V and 2 bases from J; bases unmatched to any gene: 12. The CDR3 extends over 17 amino acids.

This clone was detected only once. The CDR3 protein is CASSLPGQAWRDEKLFF. CDR3 coding DNA: TGTGCCAGCTCACTCCCCGGACAGGCCTGGAGGGATGAAAAACTGTTTTTT. The chain has TRBV18 and TRBJ1-4; 7 bases line up with TRBD1. In germline, CDR1 is KGHSH, CDR2 LQKENI. V shed 4 bases and J 6 bases; nucleotides not matched to a gene: 14. This CDR3 has 17 residues. The full variable domain, in which reference TRBV18 and TRBJ1-4 provide the parts outside the CDR3, is NAGVMQNPRHLVRRRGQEARLRCSPMKGHSHVYWYRQLPEEGLKFMVYLQKENIIDESGMPKERFSAEFPKEGPSILRIQQVVRGDSAAYFCASSLPGQAWRDEKLFFGSGTQLSVL.

This clone was picked up one time. The V gene is TRBV7-8, the J gene TRBJ1-2; 7 nucleotides match TRBD1. CDR3 length: 16 residues. In germline, CDR1 is SGHVS, CDR2 FQNEAQ. V was clipped by 4 bases and J by 6 bases; unmatched bases: 14. As DNA, the CDR3 is TGTGCCAGCAGCTCACGAAAGATGACAGGGCACAATGGCTACACCTTC. Its translation: CASSSRKMTGHNGYTF. The whole variable domain, filled in from reference TRBV7-8 and TRBJ1-2, reads GAGVSQSPRYKVAKRGQDVALRCDPISGHVSLFWYQQALGQGPEFLTYFQNEAQLDKSGLPSDRFFAERPEGSVSTLKIQRTQQEDSAVYLCASSSRKMTGHNGYTFGSGTRLTVV.

The rearrangement joins TRBV30 to TRBJ1-5; 9 bases agree with TRBD1. V was pared by 0 bases and J by 7 bases, with 10 bases of the junction left unmatched. There are 16 residues in the CDR3. Per the germline V gene, CDR1 is GTSNPN and CDR2 is SVGIG (reference sequence). The chain's CDR3 is CAWSVRLTGGNQPQHF. The CDR3 region has the DNA TGTGCCTGGAGTGTACGCCTGACAGGGGGGAACCAGCCCCAGCATTTT.

The chain couples TRBV10-3 to TRBJ1-5, with TRBD1 identical over 9 bases. The germline gives CDR1 ENHRY, CDR2 SYGVKD. This CDR3 region has 14 residues. With V trimmed by 5 bases and J by 4 bases, 3 bases remained unmatched. The CDR3 DNA reads as TGTGCCATCAGTCGGGACAGGGAAAATCAGCCCCAGCATTTT. The encoded protein is CAISRDRENQPQHF.

This chain connects TRBV24-1 to TRBJ2-1; D possibly corresponds to TRBD2 (5 bases). CDR3 size: 14 residues. Germline CDR1 is KGHDR and CDR2 is SFDVKD. Trimming left V 5 bases short and J 6 bases short, with 13 bases between. CDR3 sequence reads: CATSALALSNEQFF. CDR3 sequence (DNA): TGTGCCACCAGTGCTCTAGCCCTTTCCAATGAGCAGTTCTTC.

The chain links TRBV12-3 or TRBV12-4 to TRBJ1-3, with D tentatively TRBD1 (5 bases). This CDR3 contains 12 residues. The V end was cut by 5 bases, the J end by 4 bases, with 6 bases between. The CDR3 region is CASSNRGNTIYF. For the CDR3, the DNA is TGTGCCAGCAGTAACAGGGGAAACACCATATATTTT.

V gene TRBV24-1 combines with J gene TRBJ2-3, with D perhaps TRBD2 (6 bases). V lost 4 bases to trimming and J lost 0 bases, with 10 bases between them. Germline-derived CDR1 and CDR2 are KGHDR and SFDVKD. The CDR3 covers 15 residues. In DNA, the CDR3 is TGTGCCACCAGTGACGGGGGTACTAGCACAGATACGCAGTATTTT. Residues: CATSDGGTSTDTQYF.

V is TRBV5-4 and J is TRBJ2-2; 13 positions match TRBD2. This CDR3 spans 17 amino acids. The germline V gene encodes CDR1 SGHNT and CDR2 YYREEE (reference sequence). V lost 3 bases to trimming and J lost 4 bases; unmatched junction nucleotides: 6. The CDR3 coding sequence is TGTGCCAGCAGCTCCGGGGGACTAGCGGGATCCACCGGGGAGCTGTTTTTT. Its protein product is CASSSGGLAGSTGELFF. Combining the CDR3 with reference TRBV5-4 and TRBJ2-2 gives the whole variable domain ETGVTQSPTHLIKTRGQQVTLRCSSQSGHNTVSWYQQALGQGPQFIFQYYREEENGRGNFPPRFSGLQFPNYSSELNVNALELDDSALYLCASSSGGLAGSTGELFFGEGSRLTVL.

The rearrangement joins TRBV13 to TRBJ2-3, with D perhaps matching TRBD2 (5 bases). The CDR3 is made up of 14 amino acids. Germline V gene sequence: CDR1 PRHDT, CDR2 FYEKMQ (reference sequence). V lost 3 bases and J 3 bases, leaving 10 bases between the germline ends. The CDR3 DNA is TGTGCCAGCAGCTTGGACTCGACGACAGATACGCAGTATTTT. Protein: CASSLDSTTDTQYF.

V is TRBV3-1 (or the pseudogene TRBV3-2) and J is TRBJ1-2, with TRBD1 as a possible D gene (6 bases). From germline, CDR1 is LGHDT and CDR2 YNNKEL (reference sequence). This CDR3 is 12 amino acids long. V lost 4 bases and J lost 10, with 13 bases in between. Here the CDR3 reads CASSLSTGYYTF. CDR3 in DNA: TGTGCCAGCAGCCTCAGCACAGGGTACTACACCTTC.